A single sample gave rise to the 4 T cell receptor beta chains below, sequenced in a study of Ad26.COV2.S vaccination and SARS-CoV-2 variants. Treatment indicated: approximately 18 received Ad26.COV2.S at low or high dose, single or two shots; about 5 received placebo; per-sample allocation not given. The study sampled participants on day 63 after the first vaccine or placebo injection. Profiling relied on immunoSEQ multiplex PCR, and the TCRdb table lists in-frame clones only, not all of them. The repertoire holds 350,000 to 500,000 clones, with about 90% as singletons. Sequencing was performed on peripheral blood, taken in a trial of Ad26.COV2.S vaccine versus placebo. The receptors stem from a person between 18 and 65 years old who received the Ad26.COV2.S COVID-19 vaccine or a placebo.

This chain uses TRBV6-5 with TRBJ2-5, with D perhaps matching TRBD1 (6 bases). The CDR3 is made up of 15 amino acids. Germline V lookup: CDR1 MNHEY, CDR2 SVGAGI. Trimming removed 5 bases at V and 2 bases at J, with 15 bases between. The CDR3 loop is CASSTKSRGQETQYF. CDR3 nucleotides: TGTGCCAGCAGTACCAAGTCGAGGGGGCAAGAGACCCAGTACTTC.

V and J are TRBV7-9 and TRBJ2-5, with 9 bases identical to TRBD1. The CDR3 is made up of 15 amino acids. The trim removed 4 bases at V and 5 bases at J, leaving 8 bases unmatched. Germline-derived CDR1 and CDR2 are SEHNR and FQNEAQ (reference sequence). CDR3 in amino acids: CASSSPDRGWETQYF. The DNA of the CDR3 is TGTGCCAGCAGCTCCCCGGACAGGGGATGGGAGACCCAGTACTTC.

The CDR3 sequence is CASSYTGQQNTEAFF. The CDR3 DNA sequence: TGTGCCAGCAGTTACACGGGACAACAGAACACTGAAGCTTTCTTT. The rearrangement joins TRBV6-6 to TRBJ1-1; possible D gene TRBD1, 6 bases. V lost 2 bases and J 1 base, leaving 11 bases between the germline ends. CDR3 length: 15 amino acids. Per the germline V gene, CDR1 is MNHNY and CDR2 is SVGAGI (reference sequence).

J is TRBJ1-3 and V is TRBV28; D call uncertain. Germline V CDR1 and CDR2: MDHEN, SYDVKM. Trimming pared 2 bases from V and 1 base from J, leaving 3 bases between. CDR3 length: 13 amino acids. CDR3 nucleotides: TGTGCCAGCAGTTTAACATCTGGAAACACCATATATTTT. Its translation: CASSLTSGNTIYF. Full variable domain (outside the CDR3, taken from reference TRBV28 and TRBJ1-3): DVKVTQSSRYLVKRTGEKVFLECVQDMDHENMFWYRQDPGLGLRLIYFSYDVKMKEKGDIPEGYSVSREKKERFSLILESASTNQTSMYLCASSLTSGNTIYFGEGSWLTVV.